The 16 T cell receptor beta chains listed next were all sequenced from one sample in a study of metastatic and nonmetastatic thyroid tumors (dated by TCRdb to 2018 to 2020). The library was obtained by PCR. Sequencing took place on an Illumina HiSeq 4000. TCRdb reprocessing: public reads trimmed at Q25 with fastp, clones called with MiXCR, in-frame beta chains kept. Present in this sample are about 19,000 clones, 16% of which were seen just once. Clones ranked in the top ten supply around a sixth of the sample. Before undergoing thyroid surgery, none of the patients had been given any kind of treatment. Sequences were obtained from blood. These receptors were obtained from a male donor with papillary thyroid cancer or a benign thyroid nodule (not recorded which). Some clones in this sample may be carry-over from other donors' samples.

The chain has TRBV4-2 and TRBJ2-3, with TRBD2 matching 10 bases. Germline CDR1 is LGHNA and CDR2 is YNFKEQ. With V trimmed by 3 bases and J by 6 bases, 9 bases remained unmatched. The CDR3 extends over 16 amino acids. Here the CDR3 reads CASSHRAGGPPDTQYF. DNA of the CDR3: TGTGCCAGCAGCCACCGAGCGGGGGGGCCCCCCGATACGCAGTATTTT.

This clone was seen ten or more times. This sequence joins TRBV27 and TRBJ2-3; D possibly corresponds to TRBD2 (5 bases). With 6 bases removed from V and 0 bases from J, the gap between germline ends came to 7 bases. The CDR3 length is 13 residues. Per the germline V gene, CDR1 is MNHEY and CDR2 is SMNVEV (reference sequence). In nucleotides, the CDR3 is TGTGCCAGCAGACGACTAAGCACAGATACGCAGTATTTT. Its translation is CASRRLSTDTQYF.

Note on this clone: A read error may produce the germline difference seen at one junction end. The gene calls are TRBV5-1 and TRBJ2-7; D is possibly TRBD1 (5 bases). CDR3 length: 14 amino acids. Germline lookup yields CDR1 SGHRS and CDR2 YFSETQ. The CDR3, as DNA: TGCGCCAGTAGCTTTAACAGGTTCACCTACGAGCATTACTTC. Protein sequence: CASSFNRFTYEHYF.

In this sample, this clone turned up many times. The V gene is TRBV2, the J gene TRBJ2-3; 7 positions agree with TRBD2. Germline CDR1 and CDR2: SNHLY and FYNNEI. The CDR3 loop spans 15 amino acids. V lost 7 bases and J lost 0; bases outside the gene matches: 7. CDR3 protein: CASNVGGRSTDTQYF. Written as DNA, the CDR3 is TGTGCCAGCAATGTGGGCGGGAGAAGCACAGATACGCAGTATTTT.

J is TRBJ1-2 and V is TRBV7-9; D is undetermined. Trimming left V 0 bases short and J 4 bases short, with 6 bases between. Per the germline V gene, CDR1 is SEHNR and CDR2 is FQNEAQ (reference sequence). The CDR3 runs to 13 residues. CDR3 loop: CASSLAGLYGYTF. CDR3 nucleotides: TGTGCCAGCAGCTTAGCAGGGCTCTATGGCTACACCTTC.

The V and J genes are TRBV19 and TRBJ1-1, with D possibly matching TRBD1 (5 bases). The V gene lost 4 bases and the J gene lost 4 bases, with 10 bases spanning the gap. Germline V gene data show CDR1 as LNHDA and CDR2 as SQIVND (reference sequence). The CDR3 length is 13 residues. CDR3 nucleotide sequence: TGTGCCAGTAGTAGGGGCGGAAGCACTGAAGCTTTCTTT. It translates to CASSRGGSTEAFF.

This clone was seen at least ten times. The V call is TRBV30, the J call TRBJ1-2; 8 nucleotides match TRBD1. Germline assignment: CDR1 GTSNPN and CDR2 SVGIG (reference sequence). The CDR3 loop spans 12 amino acids. Losses at the gene ends were 3 bases for V and 7 bases for J; bases not matched to a gene: 4. The CDR3 loop is CAWSPGGVGYTF. The CDR3 DNA is TGTGCCTGGAGCCCAGGGGGCGTTGGCTACACCTTC.

This clone was counted ten times or more. The chain carries TRBV20-1 and TRBJ2-2; D is undetermined. Trimming pared 7 bases from V and 1 base from J, leaving 10 bases between. CDR1 is DFQATT, CDR2 SNEGSKA, per germline (reference sequence). The CDR3 has 13 amino acids. For the CDR3, the DNA is TGCAGTGGGTCTGAGCTGAACACCGGGGAGCTGTTTTTT. It codes for CSGSELNTGELFF.

This clone was counted at least ten times. V is TRBV20-1 and J is TRBJ1-1; no reliable D call. Deletions cut 0 bases from V and 4 bases from J, with 18 bases between. This CDR3 spans 16 amino acids. Looked up from germline, CDR1 is DFQATT and CDR2 is SNEGSKA (reference sequence). The CDR3 loop is CSARDPGLTSGTEAFF. In DNA, the CDR3 is TGCAGTGCTAGAGATCCTGGCCTTACCTCGGGCACTGAAGCTTTCTTT.

There are many counts of this clone. This chain connects TRBV10-1 to TRBJ1-1, with 8 positions matching TRBD1. The CDR3 has 16 residues. Germline assignment: CDR1 WNHNN and CDR2 SYGVQD (reference sequence). The V and J ends lost 1 base and 1 base, in that order; junction bases with no gene match: 5. The CDR3 loop reads CASSEYRTGSNTEAFF. The CDR3 nucleotides are TGCGCCAGCAGTGAGTATAGGACAGGGTCGAACACTGAAGCTTTCTTT.

This clone appeared many times. The V call is TRBV19, the J call TRBJ2-1; TRBD2 aligns across 7 bases. The J segment lost 6 bases and the V segment lost 3 bases, leaving 8 bases of the junction unmatched. Germline CDR1 LNHDA, CDR2 SQIVND (reference sequence). The length of the CDR3 is 15 residues. The chain's CDR3 is CASSMALAVFNEQFF. The CDR3 DNA is TGTGCCAGTAGTATGGCCCTAGCGGTGTTCAATGAGCAGTTCTTC.

This clone came up many times. The genes are TRBV5-6 and TRBJ1-3; tentatively, D is TRBD1 (5 bases). CDR1 and CDR2 from the germline V gene are SGHDT and YYEEEE. This CDR3 comprises 14 residues. Trimming left V 5 bases short and J 2 bases short, with 11 bases between. The DNA of the CDR3 is TGTGCCAGCAGTTTAGTGGGACCTGGAAACACCATATATTTT. Translation gives CASSLVGPGNTIYF.

This clone showed up many times. J is TRBJ2-1 and V is TRBV5-1; D not certain. The CDR3 is made up of 13 amino acids. V dropped 1 base and J dropped 5 bases, with 7 bases sitting between them. Germline CDR1 is SGHRS and CDR2 is YFSETQ. The CDR3, as DNA: TGCGCCAGCAGCTTGTCGACTCACAATGAGCAGTTCTTC. Protein: CASSLSTHNEQFF.

As regards this clone: This may stem from a read error, because a much larger clone lies one nucleotide away. The chain combines TRBV7-3 with TRBJ2-4; unclear D gene. Germline CDR1 SGHTA, CDR2 FQGTGA. V was cut by 4 bases and J by 2 bases, with 15 bases left in between. The CDR3 consists of 16 residues. Written as DNA, the CDR3 is TGTGCCAGCAGCTCCCGCAATCTGAGGTCCAAAAACATTCAGTACTTC. This translates into CASSSRNLRSKNIQYF.

The table lists this clone with many counts. This sequence joins TRBV20-1 and TRBJ2-3, with D uncertain. V was trimmed by 0 bases and J by 2 bases, leaving 18 bases between them. This CDR3 has 17 residues. Germline CDR1 reads DFQATT; CDR2 reads SNEGSKA (reference sequence). The CDR3 DNA reads as TGCAGTGCTAGAGATCCCCGTCTTTGGCAGGACACAGATACGCAGTATTTT. Translating it yields CSARDPRLWQDTDTQYF.

This clone was detected many times. This chain connects TRBV6-1 to TRBJ1-2; possible D gene TRBD1, 5 bases. CDR1 MNHNS and CDR2 SASEGT come from the germline V gene. The CDR3 length is 13 residues. Trimming shortened V by 6 bases and J by 4 bases, and 12 bases separated the two germline ends. The CDR3 sequence is CASRAGSPYGYTF. DNA for the CDR3: TGTGCCAGCAGGGCAGGGAGTCCCTATGGCTACACCTTC.